These T cell receptor beta chains were read from a single sample in a study of blood T cell repertoires in COVID-19. Assay used: immunoSEQ multiplex PCR; TCRdb lists only in-frame clones, some missing. The sample consists of roughly 180,000 clones, roughly 80% of them appearing once. The specimen sequenced was peripheral blood. Receptor source: a human donor in a cohort sampled during active COVID-19. CDR3s include the opening cysteine and the closing phenylalanine or tryptophan. The D gene is left open where the match is weak. Where a row states a size, it is once, few, many or the class of an expanded clone; other rows omit it.

j_call,v_call,clone_size,d_call,cdr3_nt,cdr3_aa
TRBJ2-1,TRBV7-3,NA,TRBD1,TGTGCCAGCAGCTCCCCGGACAGGGCGAGGGATGAGCAGTTCTTC,CASSSPDRARDEQFF
TRBJ2-2,TRBV11-2,few,NA,TGTGCCAGCAGCTTACCGACAGGAGGTAGCACCGGGGAGCTGTTTTTT,CASSLPTGGSTGELFF
TRBJ1-1,TRBV14,NA,TRBD1,TGTGCCAGCAGCCAACCAGGGGGCACTGAAGCTTTCTTT,CASSQPGGTEAFF
TRBJ2-3,TRBV9,NA,NA,TGTGCCAGCAGCGTGGCGGGCCGATCTAGCACAGATACGCAGTATTTT,CASSVAGRSSTDTQYF
TRBJ1-2,TRBV7-9,NA,NA,TGTGCCAGCAGCGCAGGCACAGCCTATGGCTACACCTTC,CASSAGTAYGYTF
TRBJ1-3,TRBV5-6,NA,NA,TGTGCCAGCAGCTTGTATGAAAGGGGCGGTGGAAACACCATATATTTT,CASSLYERGGGNTIYF
TRBJ1-1,TRBV5-6,NA,TRBD1,TGTGCCAGCAGCTTCTCCGGGACAGGGTTTCCTGAAGCTTTCTTT,CASSFSGTGFPEAFF
TRBJ2-7,TRBV2,NA,NA,TGTGCCAGCAGTGAAGCTGAGGGGGACGGCGAGCAGTACTTC,CASSEAEGDGEQYF
TRBJ1-2,TRBV11-1,NA,NA,TGTGCCAGCAGCCGACAGGTCGGCTATGGCTACACCTTC,CASSRQVGYGYTF
TRBJ2-7,TRBV11-3,NA,TRBD2,TGTGCCAGCAGCCCGACTAGCGGGGGTTACGAGCAGTACTTC,CASSPTSGGYEQYF
TRBJ2-1,TRBV14,once,TRBD2,TGTGCCAGCAGCCACATAGCGGGGGGTACGTACAATGAGCAGTTCTTC,CASSHIAGGTYNEQFF
TRBJ1-1,TRBV4-1,NA,NA,TGCGCCAGCAGCCAAGAAAGTTCAGGATTCGGCTCCCACACTGAAGCTTTCTTT,CASSQESSGFGSHTEAFF
TRBJ2-2,TRBV18,NA,NA,TGTGCCAGCTCAGCTGACCAGGGTTTTGGCACCGGGGAGCTGTTTTTT,CASSADQGFGTGELFF
TRBJ2-7,TRBV18,NA,NA,TGTGCCAGCTCACGTGGACAGTCCACCTACGAGCAGTACTTC,CASSRGQSTYEQYF
TRBJ2-7,TRBV6-5,NA,NA,TGTGCCAGCATCAACAGGGTACGCGAGCAGTACTTC,CASINRVREQYF
TRBJ2-7,TRBV7-9,NA,NA,TGTGCCAGCAGCTTATCCCTCTACGAGCAGTACTTC,CASSLSLYEQYF
TRBJ1-6,TRBV6-6,NA,TRBD1,TGTGCCAGCAGCCCACTTGCCGGGACAGGGGGGAGCTCCTATAATTCACCCCTCCACTTT,CASSPLAGTGGSSYNSPLHF
TRBJ1-6,TRBV4-1,NA,NA,TGCGCCAGCAGCCAACGGGGGTCACCCCTCCACTTT,CASSQRGSPLHF
TRBJ2-2,TRBV7-3,NA,TRBD1,TGTGCCAGCAGCCAGGGGTTCGTGGCAGGGGGGAACACCGGGGAGCTGTTTTTT,CASSQGFVAGGNTGELFF
TRBJ2-3,TRBV21-1,NA,NA,TGTGCCAGCAGCAAAGCGCAAAGACAGCTCGGTACGCAGTATTTT,CASSKAQRQLGTQYF
TRBJ2-1,TRBV7-9,NA,NA,TGTGCCTCCGTTTCAACACAGTACTACAATGAGCAGTTCTTC,CASVSTQYYNEQFF
TRBJ1-1,TRBV29-1,NA,NA,TGCAGCGTTGTCGGTAATGAAGCTTTCTTT,CSVVGNEAFF
TRBJ2-5,TRBV2,NA,TRBD2,TGTGCCAGCAGTGAACTGGCTAGCGGGGGGCGCGTCCAAGAGACCCAGTACTTC,CASSELASGGRVQETQYF
TRBJ1-1,TRBV9,NA,TRBD1,TGTGCCAGCAGCGCTGGGACAGGGGGGAACACTGAAGCTTTCTTT,CASSAGTGGNTEAFF